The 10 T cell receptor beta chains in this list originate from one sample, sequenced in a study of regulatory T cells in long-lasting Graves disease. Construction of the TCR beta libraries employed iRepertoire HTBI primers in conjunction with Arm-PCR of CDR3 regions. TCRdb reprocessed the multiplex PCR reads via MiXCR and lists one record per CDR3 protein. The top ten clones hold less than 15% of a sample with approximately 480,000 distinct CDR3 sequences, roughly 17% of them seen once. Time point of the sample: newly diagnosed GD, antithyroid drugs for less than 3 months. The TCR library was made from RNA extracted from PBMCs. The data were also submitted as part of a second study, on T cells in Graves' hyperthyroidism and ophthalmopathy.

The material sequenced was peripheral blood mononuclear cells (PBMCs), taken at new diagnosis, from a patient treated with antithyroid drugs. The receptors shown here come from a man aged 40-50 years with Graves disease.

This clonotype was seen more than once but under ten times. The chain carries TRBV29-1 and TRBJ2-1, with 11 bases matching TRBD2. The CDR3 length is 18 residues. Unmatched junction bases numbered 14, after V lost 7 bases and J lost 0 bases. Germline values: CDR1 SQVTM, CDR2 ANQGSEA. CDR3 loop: CSAPTLAGGLSSYNEQFF. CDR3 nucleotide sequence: TGCAGCGCCCCTACCCTAGCGGGAGGCCTAAGCTCCTACAATGAGCAGTTCTTC.

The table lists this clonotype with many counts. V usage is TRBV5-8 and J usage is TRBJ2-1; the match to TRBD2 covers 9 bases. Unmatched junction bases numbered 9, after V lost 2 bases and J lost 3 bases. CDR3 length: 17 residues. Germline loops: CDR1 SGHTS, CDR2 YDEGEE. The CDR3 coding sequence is TGTGCCAGCAGCTTCCTTTTAGCGGGAGACCTCTACAATGAGCAGTTCTTC. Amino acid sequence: CASSFLLAGDLYNEQFF.

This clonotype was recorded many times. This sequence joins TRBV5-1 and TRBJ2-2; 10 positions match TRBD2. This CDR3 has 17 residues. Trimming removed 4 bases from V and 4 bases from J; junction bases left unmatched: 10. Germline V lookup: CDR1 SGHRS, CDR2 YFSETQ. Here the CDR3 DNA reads TGCGCCAGCAGCGTATCTAGCGGGAGACCGTCCACCGGGGAGCTGTTTTTT. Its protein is CASSVSSGRPSTGELFF. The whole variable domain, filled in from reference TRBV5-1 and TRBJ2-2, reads KAGVTQTPRYLIKTRGQQVTLSCSPISGHRSVSWYQQTPGQGLQFLFEYFSETQRNKGNFPGRFSGRQFSNSRSEMNVSTLELGDSALYLCASSVSSGRPSTGELFFGEGSRLTVL.

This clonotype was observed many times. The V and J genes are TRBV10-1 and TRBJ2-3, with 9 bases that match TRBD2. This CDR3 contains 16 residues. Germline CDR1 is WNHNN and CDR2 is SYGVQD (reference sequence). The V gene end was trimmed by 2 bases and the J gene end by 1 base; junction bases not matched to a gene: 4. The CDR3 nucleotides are TGCGCCAGCAGTGAGCGCCGGACTAGCGGCACAGATACGCAGTATTTT. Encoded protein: CASSERRTSGTDTQYF.

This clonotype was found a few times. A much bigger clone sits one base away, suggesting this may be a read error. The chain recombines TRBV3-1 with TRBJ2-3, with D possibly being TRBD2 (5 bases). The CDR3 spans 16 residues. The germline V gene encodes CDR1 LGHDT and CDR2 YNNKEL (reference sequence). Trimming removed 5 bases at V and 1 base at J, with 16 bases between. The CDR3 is CASSSQFAEGTDTQYF. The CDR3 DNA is TGTGCCAGCAGCTCCCAGTTTGCGGAGGGCACAGATACGCAGTATTTT.

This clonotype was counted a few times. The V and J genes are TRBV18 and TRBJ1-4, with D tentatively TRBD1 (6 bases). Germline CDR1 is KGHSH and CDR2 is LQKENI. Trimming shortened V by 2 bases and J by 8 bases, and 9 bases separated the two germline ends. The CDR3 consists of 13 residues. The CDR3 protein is CASSPTGLEKLFF. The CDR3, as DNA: TGTGCCAGCTCACCAACAGGGTTAGAAAAACTGTTTTTT.

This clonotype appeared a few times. The CDR3 sequence is CASSHPLEKGADTGELFF. The CDR3 region has the DNA TGCGCCAGCAGCCATCCACTCGAAAAGGGGGCGGACACCGGGGAGCTGTTTTTT. The chain couples TRBV4-1 to TRBJ2-2, with 7 bases matching TRBD1. This CDR3 has 18 residues. V was clipped by 3 bases and J by 3 bases; unmatched bases: 13. Germline assignment: CDR1 MGHRA and CDR2 YSYEKL.

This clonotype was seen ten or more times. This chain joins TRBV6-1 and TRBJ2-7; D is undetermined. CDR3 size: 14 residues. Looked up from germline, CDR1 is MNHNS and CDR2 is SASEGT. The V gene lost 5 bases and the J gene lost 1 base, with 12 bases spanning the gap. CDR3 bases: TGTGCCAGCAGTCCCCCAGCTGGGTCCTACGAGCAGTACTTC. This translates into CASSPPAGSYEQYF.

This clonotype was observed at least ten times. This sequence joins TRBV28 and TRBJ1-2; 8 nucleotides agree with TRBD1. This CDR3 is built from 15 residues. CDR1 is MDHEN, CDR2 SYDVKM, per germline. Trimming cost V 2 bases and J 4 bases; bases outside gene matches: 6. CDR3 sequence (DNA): TGTGCCAGCAGTTTAGCCGGACAGGGAACCTATGGCTACACCTTC. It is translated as CASSLAGQGTYGYTF.

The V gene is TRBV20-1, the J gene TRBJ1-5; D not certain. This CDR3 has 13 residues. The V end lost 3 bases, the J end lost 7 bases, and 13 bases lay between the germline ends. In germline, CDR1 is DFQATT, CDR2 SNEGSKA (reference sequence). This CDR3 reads CSASTGVEQPQHF. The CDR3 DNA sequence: TGCAGTGCTAGTACGGGTGTTGAACAGCCCCAGCATTTT.